Each of the 29 T cell receptor beta chains below was sequenced from the same sample in a study of cytomegalovirus exposure and HLA in healthy donors. PCR involved 60 Vbeta and 13 Jbeta primers. Sequencing used immunoSEQ multiplex PCR; TCRdb keeps in-frame clones, though not all of them. This table has about 86,000 clones, 70% to 85% appearing once. Sequencing used PBMCs. Source of these receptors: a man aged 60-69 years in good health and CMV-seronegative.

This sequence joins TRBV30 and TRBJ1-1; no reliable D call. The CDR3 covers 19 residues. The ends were cut back, 0 bases at V and 2 bases at J, with 25 bases in the middle. Germline CDR1 and CDR2: GTSNPN and SVGIG (reference sequence). Here the CDR3 reads CAWSVASPGTGPSNTEAFF. The CDR3 region has the DNA TGTGCCTGGAGTGTAGCATCTCCCGGAACGGGTCCTTCAAACACTGAAGCTTTCTTT. Looking up the rest from reference TRBV30 and TRBJ1-1 gives the full variable domain: SQTIHQWPATLVQPVGSPLSLECTVEGTSNPNLYWYRQAAGRGLQLLFYSVGIGQISSEVPQNLSASRPQDRQFILSSKKLLLSDSGFYLCAWSVASPGTGPSNTEAFFGQGTRLTVV.

The chain links TRBV9 to TRBJ2-3, with a tentative D call TRBD2 (7 bases). V lost 7 bases and J lost 0, with 12 bases in between. CDR3 length equals 14 residues. Germline V gene lookup returns CDR1 SGDLS and CDR2 YYNGEE. The DNA for the CDR3 is TGTGCCAGCGGGGGGGGGCGTAGCACAGATACGCAGTATTTT. Translated: CASGGGRSTDTQYF.

The chain combines TRBV29-1 with TRBJ2-1, with D possibly TRBD1 on 6 matching bases. This CDR3 region has 13 residues. Germline V gene lookup returns CDR1 SQVTM and CDR2 ANQGSEA. The ends were cut back, 3 bases at V and 4 bases at J, with 10 bases in the middle. As DNA, the CDR3 is TGCAGCGTTGACGGGACAAATTACAATGAGCAGTTCTTC. It translates to CSVDGTNYNEQFF.

The chain is built from TRBV7-8 and TRBJ2-7; 7 nucleotides line up with TRBD2. The V and J ends lost 4 bases and 4 bases, in that order; junction bases with no gene match: 13. The germline CDR1 and CDR2 sequences are SGHVS and FQNEAQ. The CDR3 contains 16 residues. Here the CDR3 DNA reads TGTGCCAGCAGCTCCTCAGGCGGACTAGAGGGGTACGAGCAGTACTTC. Its protein product is CASSSSGGLEGYEQYF.

The chain recombines TRBV7-6 with TRBJ2-7; 11 bases align to TRBD1. Per the germline V gene, CDR1 is SGHVS and CDR2 is FNYEAQ. The ends lost 1 base at V and 2 bases at J; junction bases unmatched: 7. This CDR3 contains 17 residues. The CDR3 here is CASSLGGQGVLAYEQYF. DNA of the CDR3: TGTGCCAGCAGCTTAGGGGGACAGGGGGTCCTGGCCTACGAGCAGTACTTC.

V gene TRBV25-1 combines with J gene TRBJ2-1, with D perhaps TRBD2 (6 bases). Deletions cut 8 bases from V and 6 bases from J, with 14 bases between. The germline V gene has CDR1 MGHDK and CDR2 SYGVNS. The CDR3 covers 13 residues. CDR3 nucleotide sequence: TGTGCCAGCCAAGACCCCGGGAGCAATGAGCAGTTCTTC. Its translation is CASQDPGSNEQFF.

The chain combines TRBV29-1 with TRBJ1-5, with TRBD1 matching over 7 bases. V lost 5 bases to trimming and J lost 7 bases; unmatched junction nucleotides: 5. The germline V gene has CDR1 SQVTM and CDR2 ANQGSEA. The CDR3 is 12 residues long. The DNA for the CDR3 is TGCAGCGTTTCGACAGGGACCCAGCCCCAGCATTTT. Translating it yields CSVSTGTQPQHF.

In its sample, this clone was seen once. V and J are TRBV12-5 and TRBJ1-1; D is perhaps TRBD1 (5 bases). Trimming removed 6 bases from V and 3 bases from J, with 11 bases in between. The CDR3 consists of 13 residues. Germline CDR1 LGHNT, CDR2 FRNRAP. For the CDR3, the DNA is TGTGCTAGTGGAACAACGGGGGACACTGAAGCTTTCTTT. Encoded protein: CASGTTGDTEAFF.

This clone was seen a handful of times. The J gene is TRBJ2-7, the V gene TRBV6-1, with TRBD2 matching over 9 bases. The CDR3 contains 14 residues. J lost 9 bases, V lost 1 base, and 7 bases had no gene match. Germline loops: CDR1 MNHNS, CDR2 SASEGT. CDR3 DNA sequence: TGTGCCAGCAGTGAAGAAGCAGCGGGAGGATGGCAGTACTTC. It specifies CASSEEAAGGWQYF.

The chain is built from TRBV28 and TRBJ1-5, with D perhaps matching TRBD1 (6 bases). The CDR3 consists of 16 residues. V was shortened by 5 bases and J by 0 bases, with 14 bases between the two germline ends. The germline gives CDR1 MDHEN, CDR2 SYDVKM. The CDR3 spells CASSTQQGYSNQPQHF. DNA of the CDR3: TGTGCCAGCAGTACTCAACAGGGATATAGCAATCAGCCCCAGCATTTT. Variable domain in full (rest from reference TRBV28 and TRBJ1-5): DVKVTQSSRYLVKRTGEKVFLECVQDMDHENMFWYRQDPGLGLRLIYFSYDVKMKEKGDIPEGYSVSREKKERFSLILESASTNQTSMYLCASSTQQGYSNQPQHFGDGTRLSIL.

There are a few counts of this clone. Other DNA sequences in this sample translate to the same CDR3. This CDR3 is CASSGDIYEQYF. The CDR3, as DNA: TGTGCCAGCAGTGGGGACATCTACGAGCAGTACTTC. The chain is built from TRBV6-1 and TRBJ2-7; the D gene is possibly TRBD1 (6 bases). There are 12 residues in the CDR3. Trimming stripped 4 bases from V and 3 bases from J, with 7 bases between. CDR1 MNHNS and CDR2 SASEGT come from the germline V gene.

This clone was observed a single time. The chain uses TRBV6-1 and TRBJ2-2, with 8 nucleotides matching TRBD1. CDR3 size: 15 residues. CDR1 and CDR2 (germline): MNHNS, SASEGT. The junction had 5 bases not matched to a gene; V was cut back by 5 bases and J by 3 bases. The CDR3 region has the DNA TGTGCCAGCAGTTCCAGGGGGCAGGACACCGGGGAGCTGTTTTTT. Translated, it gives CASSSRGQDTGELFF.

The V gene is TRBV2, the J gene TRBJ2-6; no firm D call. The V gene lost 5 bases and the J gene lost 2 bases, with 10 bases spanning the gap. The germline gives CDR1 SNHLY, CDR2 FYNNEI. This CDR3 is 15 amino acids long. As DNA, the CDR3 is TGTGCCAGCAGTTTGACACTGGCTGGGGCCAACGTCCTGACTTTC. Protein: CASSLTLAGANVLTF.

This rearrangement joins TRBV28 to TRBJ1-5; D unclear. Trimming cost V 7 bases and J 2 bases, with 9 bases left between them. The V gene's germline CDR1 is MDHEN and CDR2 SYDVKM. The CDR3 runs to 13 residues. The CDR3 DNA reads as TGTGCCAGCACCCGACAACGCAATCAGCCCCAGCATTTT. Encoded protein: CASTRQRNQPQHF.

The chain uses TRBV7-9 and TRBJ1-2; TRBD1 matches at 8 bases. J lost 7 bases, V lost 5 bases, and 3 bases had no gene match. From germline, CDR1 is SEHNR and CDR2 FQNEAQ (reference sequence). The CDR3 is made up of 12 amino acids. The CDR3 DNA reads TGTGCCAGCAGCCCAGGACAGGGTGGCTACACCTTC. This sequence encodes CASSPGQGGYTF.

The chain links TRBV29-1 to TRBJ2-2; 8 nucleotides align to TRBD2. Germline assignment: CDR1 SQVTM and CDR2 ANQGSEA. V was pared by 0 bases and J by 5 bases, with 17 bases of the junction left unmatched. The CDR3 is made up of 19 amino acids. CDR3 protein: CSVEDPAVKREYGTGELFF. CDR3 bases: TGCAGCGTTGAAGATCCGGCGGTAAAGCGGGAGTACGGGACCGGGGAGCTGTTTTTT.

This rearrangement joins TRBV19 to TRBJ2-7; D gene ambiguous. Trimming shortened V by 0 bases and J by 0 bases, and 6 bases separated the two germline ends. CDR1 is LNHDA, CDR2 SQIVND, per germline (reference sequence). The CDR3 extends over 14 amino acids. CDR3 nucleotide sequence: TGTGCCAGTAGTATAGAGGCAGGCTCCTACGAGCAGTACTTC. The encoded protein is CASSIEAGSYEQYF.

This chain links TRBV19 with TRBJ1-4; 7 positions agree with TRBD1. Looked up from germline, CDR1 is LNHDA and CDR2 is SQIVND (reference sequence). The CDR3 contains 13 residues. The V gene end was trimmed by 7 bases and the J gene end by 7 bases; junction bases not matched to a gene: 6. The CDR3 is CASTRGTVEKLFF. The CDR3 DNA follows: TGTGCCAGTACGAGGGGGACAGTTGAAAAACTGTTTTTT. Complete variable domain (other parts from reference TRBV19 and TRBJ1-4): DGGITQSPKYLFRKEGQNVTLSCEQNLNHDAMYWYRQDPGQGLRLIYYSQIVNDFQKGDIAEGYSVSREKKESFPLTVTSAQKNPTAFYLCASTRGTVEKLFFGSGTQLSVL.

This clone was detected only a few times. V and J are TRBV28 and TRBJ1-4; D gene uncertain. V was cut by 8 bases and J by 0 bases, with 10 bases left in between. CDR1 MDHEN and CDR2 SYDVKM come from the germline V gene. The CDR3 runs 14 residues. Here the CDR3 reads CASGLLATNEKLFF. The CDR3 nucleotides read TGTGCCAGCGGCCTCCTTGCAACTAATGAAAAACTGTTTTTT.

The chain combines TRBV7-2 with TRBJ2-7; 7 bases line up with TRBD2. The CDR3 extends over 15 amino acids. In germline, CDR1 is SGHTA, CDR2 FQGNSA. V was clipped by 1 base and J by 4 bases; unmatched bases: 7. CDR3 sequence: CASSLVSGARYEQYF. Written as DNA, the CDR3 is TGTGCCAGCAGCTTAGTGAGCGGGGCTCGATACGAGCAGTACTTC. Combining the CDR3 with reference TRBV7-2 and TRBJ2-7 gives the whole variable domain GAGVSQSPSNKVTEKGKDVELRCDPISGHTALYWYRQSLGQGLEFLIYFQGNSAPDKSGLPSDRFSAERTGGSVSTLTIQRTQQEDSAVYLCASSLVSGARYEQYFGPGTRLTVT.

The rearrangement links TRBV18 to TRBJ1-4; 8 nucleotides match TRBD1. CDR1 and CDR2 from the germline V gene are KGHSH and LQKENI. V lost 4 bases and J lost 2; bases outside the gene matches: 3. The CDR3 covers 15 residues. Here the CDR3 DNA reads TGTGCCAGCTCACAGGACAGGGCCACTAATGAAAAACTGTTTTTT. It translates to CASSQDRATNEKLFF.

The chain carries TRBV2 and TRBJ2-2; 12 nucleotides line up with TRBD2. Germline CDR1 is SNHLY and CDR2 is FYNNEI. CDR3 size: 15 residues. The junction had 3 bases not matched to a gene; V was cut back by 5 bases and J by 5 bases. The CDR3 coding sequence is TGTGCCAGCAGTAGGACTAGCGGGACTACCGGGGAGCTGTTTTTT. It is translated as CASSRTSGTTGELFF. Full variable domain (rest looked up from reference TRBV2 and TRBJ2-2): EPEVTQTPSHQVTQMGQEVILRCVPISNHLYFYWYRQILGQKVEFLVSFYNNEISEKSEIFDDQFSVERPDGSNFTLKIRSTKLEDSAMYFCASSRTSGTTGELFFGEGSRLTVL.

This sequence joins TRBV29-1 and TRBJ1-1; 7 bases fit TRBD1. Germline values: CDR1 SQVTM, CDR2 ANQGSEA. The CDR3 contains 14 residues. Unmatched junction bases numbered 9, after V lost 6 bases and J lost 2 bases. DNA for the CDR3: TGCAGCGTCGGTCCGGGACAGCCAAACACTGAAGCTTTCTTT. Residues: CSVGPGQPNTEAFF.

The chain is built from TRBV4-2 and TRBJ2-1, with 8 bases that match TRBD1. This CDR3 has 17 residues. Germline CDR1 is LGHNA and CDR2 is YNFKEQ. The junction had 9 bases not matched to a gene; V was cut back by 3 bases and J by 2 bases. The CDR3 bases are TGTGCCAGCAGCCAGGAACCAGGGGGCAGGACCTACAATGAGCAGTTCTTC. Encoded protein: CASSQEPGGRTYNEQFF.

CDR3 residues: CASSLGPFFDYGYTF. The CDR3 nucleotides read TGTGCCAGCAGTTTGGGGCCTTTCTTCGACTATGGCTACACCTTC. The chain carries TRBV28 and TRBJ1-2; TRBD1 might be the D (5 bases). The germline V and J ends were trimmed by 3 bases and 3 bases, with 14 bases remaining between them. The CDR3 extends over 15 amino acids. CDR1 and CDR2 from the germline V gene are MDHEN and SYDVKM.

The chain is built from TRBV2 and TRBJ2-2; 8 nucleotides align to TRBD2. After removal of 4 bases from V and 0 bases from J, the junction contained 1 base not matched to a gene. The CDR3 runs 15 residues. CDR1 and CDR2 from the germline V gene are SNHLY and FYNNEI. CDR3 DNA: TGTGCCAGCAGTGCTAGCGGGCCGAACACCGGGGAGCTGTTTTTT. Amino acids: CASSASGPNTGELFF. Using reference TRBV2 and TRBJ2-2 for the parts outside the CDR3, the full variable domain is EPEVTQTPSHQVTQMGQEVILRCVPISNHLYFYWYRQILGQKVEFLVSFYNNEISEKSEIFDDQFSVERPDGSNFTLKIRSTKLEDSAMYFCASSASGPNTGELFFGEGSRLTVL.

This clone appeared a few times. CDR3 in DNA: TGTGCCTCCGGAGGAGCGGGGGGGCGACAAGAGACCCAGTACTTC. Protein product: CASGGAGGRQETQYF. The V call is TRBV2, the J call TRBJ2-5; TRBD2 matches at 10 bases. The length of the CDR3 is 15 residues. V was pared by 11 bases and J by 2 bases, with 11 bases of the junction left unmatched. CDR1 is SNHLY and CDR2 is FYNNEI in the germline V gene. Variable domain in full (rest from reference TRBV2 and TRBJ2-5): EPEVTQTPSHQVTQMGQEVILRCVPISNHLYFYWYRQILGQKVEFLVSFYNNEISEKSEIFDDQFSVERPDGSNFTLKIRSTKLEDSAMYFCASGGAGGRQETQYFGPGTRLLVL.

This clone has just one count. The J gene is TRBJ2-7, the V gene TRBV6-1; no definite D call. The CDR3 sequence is 13 residues long. V was clipped by 7 bases and J by 5 bases, with 15 bases between them. Germline CDR1 reads MNHNS; CDR2 reads SASEGT. The CDR3 here is CASTRLLTDEQYF. CDR3 in DNA: TGTGCCAGCACGAGACTCCTCACGGACGAGCAGTACTTC.

As to this clone: An end of the junction does not agree with germline; a read error may underlie this. The rearrangement uses TRBV6-1 and TRBJ1-1, with TRBD1 matching 7 bases. CDR1 is MNHNS and CDR2 is SASEGT in the germline V gene. The CDR3 length is 16 residues. CDR3 coding DNA: TGTGCCAGCAGGGAAGGACTGACAGGGCCGAACACTGAAGCTTTCTTT. As protein: CASREGLTGPNTEAFF.